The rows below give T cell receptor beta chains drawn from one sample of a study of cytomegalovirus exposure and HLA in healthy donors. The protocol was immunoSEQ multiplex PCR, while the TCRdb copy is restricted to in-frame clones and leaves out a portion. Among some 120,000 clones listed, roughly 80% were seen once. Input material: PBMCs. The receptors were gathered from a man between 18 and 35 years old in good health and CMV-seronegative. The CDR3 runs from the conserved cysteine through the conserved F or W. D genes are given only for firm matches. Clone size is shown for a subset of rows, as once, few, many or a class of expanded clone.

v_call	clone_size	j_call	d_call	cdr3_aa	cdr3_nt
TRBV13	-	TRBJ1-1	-	CASSPPMNTEAFF	TGTGCCAGCAGCCCTCCTATGAACACTGAAGCTTTCTTT
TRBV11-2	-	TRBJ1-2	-	CASRTGHLNYGYTF	TGTGCCAGCAGGACGGGACACCTTAACTATGGCTACACCTTC
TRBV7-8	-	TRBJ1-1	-	CASSLLQAEAFF	TGTGCCAGCAGCTTACTACAGGCTGAAGCTTTCTTT
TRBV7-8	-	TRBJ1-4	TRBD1	CASSLRTGVGEKLFF	TGTGCCAGCAGCTTGAGAACAGGGGTAGGAGAAAAACTGTTTTTT
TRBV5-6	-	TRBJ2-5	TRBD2	CASRRALAGRSEETQYF	TGTGCCAGCAGGCGAGCGCTAGCGGGGAGGTCTGAAGAGACCCAGTACTTC
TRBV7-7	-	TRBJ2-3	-	CASSLAGRRTDTQYF	TGTGCCAGCAGCTTAGCGGGGAGACGGACAGATACGCAGTATTTT
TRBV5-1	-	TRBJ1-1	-	CASSLRVNTEAFF	TGCGCCAGCAGCTTGCGGGTGAACACTGAAGCTTTCTTT
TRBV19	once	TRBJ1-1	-	CASSVREDTEAFF	TGTGCCAGTAGTGTCAGGGAGGACACTGAAGCTTTCTTT
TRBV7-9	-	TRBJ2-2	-	CASSLVRGIGNTGELFF	TGTGCCAGCAGCTTAGTTCGGGGGATTGGGAACACCGGGGAGCTGTTTTTT
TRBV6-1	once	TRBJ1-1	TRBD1	CASSVTGGRNTEAFF	TGTGCCAGCAGTGTAACAGGGGGCCGGAACACTGAAGCTTTCTTT
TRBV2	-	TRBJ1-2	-	CASSPGLVYGYTF	TGTGCCAGCAGTCCAGGGCTGGTCTATGGCTACACCTTC
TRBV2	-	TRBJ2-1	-	CASSETGAGVSSYNEQFF	TGTGCCAGCAGTGAAACTGGGGCAGGGGTTAGCTCCTACAATGAGCAGTTCTTC
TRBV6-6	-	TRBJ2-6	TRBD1	CAASTRGSGANVLTF	TGTGCCGCATCGACCAGGGGGTCAGGGGCCAACGTCCTGACTTTC
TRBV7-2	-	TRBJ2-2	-	CASSLSGDTGELFF	TGTGCCAGCAGCTTATCGGGGGACACCGGGGAGCTGTTTTTT
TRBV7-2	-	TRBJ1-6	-	CASSPGSTYRGNSPLHF	TGTGCCAGCAGCCCGGGATCAACCTATCGGGGTAATTCACCCCTCCACTTT